This note documents a single T cell receptor (beta chain) sequence. The sample is drawn from a study of blood T cell repertoires in COVID-19. The study assigned cohorts using participant-reported clinical history. Cohort 3 donors counted as recovered after two negative PCRs, clearance, or resolved symptoms. Some clones are missing from TCRdb's copy, which holds only in-frame ones; the method was immunoSEQ multiplex PCR. The table shows some 400,000 clones, with 80% to 90% occurring only once. There are 13 residues in the CDR3. Trimming cost V 7 bases and J 1 base, with 10 bases left between them. The germline gives CDR1 SQVTM, CDR2 ANQGSEA.

This TCR was sampled from a man aged 25-45 years who had recovered from COVID-19. The rearrangement joins TRBV29-1 to TRBJ2-2, with D maybe TRBD1 (6 bases). The sample consisted of PBMCs or T cells enriched from blood (not recorded which). CDR3 in amino acids: CSALTGNTGELFF. DNA for the CDR3: TGCAGCGCCCTGACAGGGAACACCGGGGAGCTGTTTTTT.